This T cell receptor (beta chain) was captured in a study of OX40 agonist ivuxolimab in advanced cancers. Sequencing used immunoSEQ multiplex PCR; TCRdb keeps in-frame clones, though not all of them. The data hold roughly 80,000 clones, with roughly 84% observed a single time. A note on this clone: The antigen remains undetermined.

This CDR3 spans 15 amino acids. Germline V gives CDR1 MGHRA, CDR2 YSYEKL. The V gene lost 0 bases and the J gene lost 4 bases, with 10 bases spanning the gap. Findings and caveats of the study: There was clonal expansion of CD4+ and CD8+ blood T cells by week 6 at 0.1 to 3.0 mg/kg.

The specimen was CD4+ or CD8+ T cells sorted from blood, collected in a trial of the OX40 agonist ivuxolimab. The chain is built from TRBV4-1 and TRBJ1-5; D remains ambiguous. The TCR was taken from an adult with an advanced solid tumor such as melanoma, head and neck, liver or kidney cancer. CDR3 protein: CASSQERLGNQPQHF. Written as DNA, the CDR3 is TGCGCCAGCAGCCAAGAGAGACTTGGAAATCAGCCCCAGCATTTT.